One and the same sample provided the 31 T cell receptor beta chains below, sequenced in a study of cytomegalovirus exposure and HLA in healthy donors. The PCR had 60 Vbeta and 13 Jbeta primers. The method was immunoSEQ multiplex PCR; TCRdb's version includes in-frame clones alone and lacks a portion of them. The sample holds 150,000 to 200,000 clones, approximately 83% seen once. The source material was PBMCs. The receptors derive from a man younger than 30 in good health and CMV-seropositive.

CDR3 sequence: CASSVTGTGGRGTEAFF. The CDR3 nucleotides are TGTGCCAGCAGCGTCACCGGGACAGGGGGGCGAGGCACTGAAGCTTTCTTT. The J gene is TRBJ1-1, the V gene TRBV7-2, with 11 bases matching TRBD1. This CDR3 spans 17 amino acids. From germline, CDR1 is SGHTA and CDR2 FQGNSA. Trimming removed 5 bases from V and 4 bases from J; junction bases left unmatched: 12.

The CDR3 loop is CSVERQGGDTQYF. The CDR3 nucleotides are TGCAGCGTTGAAAGACAGGGGGGAGATACGCAGTATTTT. This sequence joins TRBV29-1 and TRBJ2-3, with 9 bases identical to TRBD1. CDR1 SQVTM and CDR2 ANQGSEA come from the germline V gene. The CDR3 is 13 amino acids. Unmatched junction bases numbered 2, after V lost 2 bases and J lost 5 bases.

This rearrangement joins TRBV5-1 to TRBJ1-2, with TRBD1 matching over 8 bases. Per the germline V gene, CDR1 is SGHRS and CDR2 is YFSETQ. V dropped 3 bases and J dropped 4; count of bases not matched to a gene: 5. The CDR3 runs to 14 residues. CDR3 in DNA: TGCGCCAGCAGCTCGGGACAGGTGGCCTATGGCTACACCTTC. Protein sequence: CASSSGQVAYGYTF.

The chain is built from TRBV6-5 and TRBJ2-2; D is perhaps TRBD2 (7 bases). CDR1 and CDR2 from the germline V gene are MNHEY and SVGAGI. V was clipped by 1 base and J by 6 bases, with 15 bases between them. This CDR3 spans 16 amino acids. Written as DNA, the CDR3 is TGTGCCAGCAGTTACTTGGGGGGGCCTGGAGCCGGGGAGCTGTTTTTT. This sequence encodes CASSYLGGPGAGELFF.

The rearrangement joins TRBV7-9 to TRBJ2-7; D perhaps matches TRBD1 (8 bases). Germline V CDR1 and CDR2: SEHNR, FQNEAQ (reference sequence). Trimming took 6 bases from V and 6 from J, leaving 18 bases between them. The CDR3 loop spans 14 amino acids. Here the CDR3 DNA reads TGTGCCAGCAGTTTCAGGACAGGGAGGGGCGAGCAGTACTTC. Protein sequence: CASSFRTGRGEQYF.

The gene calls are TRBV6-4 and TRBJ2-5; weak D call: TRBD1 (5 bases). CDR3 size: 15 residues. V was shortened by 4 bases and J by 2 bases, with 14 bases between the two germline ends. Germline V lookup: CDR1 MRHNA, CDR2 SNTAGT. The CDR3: CASSANPGLQETQYF. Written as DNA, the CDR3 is TGTGCCAGCAGTGCAAACCCAGGGTTACAAGAGACCCAGTACTTC.

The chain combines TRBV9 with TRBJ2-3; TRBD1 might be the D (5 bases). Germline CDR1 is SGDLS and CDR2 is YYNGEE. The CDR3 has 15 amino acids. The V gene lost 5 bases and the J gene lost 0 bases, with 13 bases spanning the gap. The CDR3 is CASRAGDSSTDTQYF. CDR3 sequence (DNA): TGTGCCAGCAGAGCCGGCGACAGTAGCACAGATACGCAGTATTTT.

The CDR3 sequence is CASRKFDRVTEAFF. The CDR3 coding sequence is TGTGCCAGCAGAAAATTCGACAGGGTCACTGAAGCTTTCTTT. The J gene is TRBJ1-1, the V gene TRBV13; 7 positions agree with TRBD1. The CDR3 covers 14 residues. The germline CDR1 and CDR2 sequences are PRHDT and FYEKMQ (reference sequence). Trimming removed 6 bases from V and 4 bases from J; junction bases left unmatched: 8.

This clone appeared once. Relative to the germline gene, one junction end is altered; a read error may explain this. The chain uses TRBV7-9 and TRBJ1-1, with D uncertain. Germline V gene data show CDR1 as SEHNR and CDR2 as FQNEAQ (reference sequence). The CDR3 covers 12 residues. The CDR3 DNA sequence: TGTTCCAGCCCCCCTATATCCACTGAAGCTTTCTTT. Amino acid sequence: CSSPPISTEAFF.

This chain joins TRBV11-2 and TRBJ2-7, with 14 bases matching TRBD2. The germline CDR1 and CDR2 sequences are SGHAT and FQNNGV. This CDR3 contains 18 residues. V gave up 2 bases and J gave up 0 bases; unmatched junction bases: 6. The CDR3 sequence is CASSLWTSGGSYSYEQYF. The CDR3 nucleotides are TGTGCCAGCAGCTTATGGACTAGCGGGGGGTCCTACTCCTACGAGCAGTACTTC.

CDR3 sequence: CASSFITGATRDTIYF. DNA of the CDR3: TGTGCCAGCAGCTTTATCACAGGGGCCACGAGGGACACCATATATTTT. The chain has TRBV11-2 and TRBJ1-3, with 7 bases matching TRBD1. Looked up from germline, CDR1 is SGHAT and CDR2 is FQNNGV. This CDR3 contains 16 residues. The ends lost 3 bases at V and 8 bases at J; junction bases unmatched: 13.

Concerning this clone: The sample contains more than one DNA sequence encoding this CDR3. CDR3 protein: CASSQEGRVQETQYF. DNA of the CDR3: TGCGCCAGCAGCCAAGAAGGGAGGGTACAAGAGACCCAGTACTTC. The rearrangement links TRBV4-1 to TRBJ2-5; 7 bases fit TRBD2. The CDR3 has 15 amino acids. Germline V gene data show CDR1 as MGHRA and CDR2 as YSYEKL. With 0 bases clipped from V and 2 bases from J, the junction kept 3 bases outside the gene matches.

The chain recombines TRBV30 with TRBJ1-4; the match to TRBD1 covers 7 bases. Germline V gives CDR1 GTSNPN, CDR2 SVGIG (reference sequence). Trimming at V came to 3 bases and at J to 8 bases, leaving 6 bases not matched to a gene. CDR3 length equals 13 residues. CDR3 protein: CAWRQGLGEKLFF. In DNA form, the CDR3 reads TGTGCCTGGAGACAGGGGCTGGGGGAAAAACTGTTTTTT.

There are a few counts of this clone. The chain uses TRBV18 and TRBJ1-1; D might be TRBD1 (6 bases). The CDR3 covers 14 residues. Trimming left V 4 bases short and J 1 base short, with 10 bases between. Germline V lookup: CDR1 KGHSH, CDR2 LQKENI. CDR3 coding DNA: TGTGCCAGCTCACGAAGACAGGAGAACACTGAAGCTTTCTTT. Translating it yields CASSRRQENTEAFF.

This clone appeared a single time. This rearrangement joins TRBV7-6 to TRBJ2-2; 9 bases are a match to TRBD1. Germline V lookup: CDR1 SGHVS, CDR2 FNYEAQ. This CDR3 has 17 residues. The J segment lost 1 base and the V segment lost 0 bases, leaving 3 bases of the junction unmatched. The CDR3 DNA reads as TGTGCCAGCAGCTTAGCGTTGGGACAGGGGAACACCGGGGAGCTGTTTTTT. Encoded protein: CASSLALGQGNTGELFF.

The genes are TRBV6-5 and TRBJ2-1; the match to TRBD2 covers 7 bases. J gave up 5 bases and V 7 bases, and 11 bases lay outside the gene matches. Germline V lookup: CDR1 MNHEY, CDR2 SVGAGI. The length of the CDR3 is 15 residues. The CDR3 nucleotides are TGTGCCAGCATGAGATCGGGGGGACCTGACAATGAGCAGTTCTTC. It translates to CASMRSGGPDNEQFF.

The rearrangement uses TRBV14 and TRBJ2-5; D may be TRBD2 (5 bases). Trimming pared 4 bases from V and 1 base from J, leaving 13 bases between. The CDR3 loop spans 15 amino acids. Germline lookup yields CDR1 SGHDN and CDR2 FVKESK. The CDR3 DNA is TGTGCCAGCAGCCGGGGAGTGTGGAGCCAAGAGACCCAGTACTTC. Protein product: CASSRGVWSQETQYF.

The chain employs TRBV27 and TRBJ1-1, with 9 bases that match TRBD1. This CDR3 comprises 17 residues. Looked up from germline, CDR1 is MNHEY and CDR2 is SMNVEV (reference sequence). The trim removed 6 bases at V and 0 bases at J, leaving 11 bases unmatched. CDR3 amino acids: CASRGRRTGDLNTEAFF. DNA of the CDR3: TGTGCCAGCAGGGGGCGTAGGACAGGGGATTTGAACACTGAAGCTTTCTTT.

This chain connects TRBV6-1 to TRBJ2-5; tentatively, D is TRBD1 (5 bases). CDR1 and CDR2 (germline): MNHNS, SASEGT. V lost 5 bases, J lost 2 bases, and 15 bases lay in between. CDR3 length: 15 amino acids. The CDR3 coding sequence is TGTGCCAGCAGTCCCCGGGCAGGGCCACAAGAGACCCAGTACTTC. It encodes CASSPRAGPQETQYF.

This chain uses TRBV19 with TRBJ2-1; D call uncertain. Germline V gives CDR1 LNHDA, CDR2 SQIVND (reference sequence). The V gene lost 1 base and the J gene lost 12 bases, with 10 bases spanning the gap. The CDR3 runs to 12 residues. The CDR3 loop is CASSIGALGQFF. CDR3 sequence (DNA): TGTGCCAGTAGTATAGGGGCTTTGGGGCAGTTCTTC.

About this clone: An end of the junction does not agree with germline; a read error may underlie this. The CDR3 is CASGVVGRGVSGANVLTF. The CDR3 DNA reads as TGTGCCAGCGGCGTAGTGGGCAGGGGCGTCTCTGGGGCCAACGTCCTGACTTTC. This chain uses TRBV9 with TRBJ2-6, with D tentatively TRBD1 (6 bases). This CDR3 spans 18 amino acids. Per germline, CDR1 SGDLS and CDR2 YYNGEE.

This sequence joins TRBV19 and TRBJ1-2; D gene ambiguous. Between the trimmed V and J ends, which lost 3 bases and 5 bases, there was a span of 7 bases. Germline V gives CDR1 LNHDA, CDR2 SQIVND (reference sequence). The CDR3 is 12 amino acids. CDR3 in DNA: TGTGCCAGTAGTATTTCCGTTTATGGCTACACCTTC. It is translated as CASSISVYGYTF.

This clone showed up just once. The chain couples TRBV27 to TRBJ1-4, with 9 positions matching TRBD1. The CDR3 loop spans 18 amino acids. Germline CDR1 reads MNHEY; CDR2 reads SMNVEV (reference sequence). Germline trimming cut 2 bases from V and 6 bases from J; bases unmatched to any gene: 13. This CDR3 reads CASSLKGTGLWMDEKLFF. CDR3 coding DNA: TGTGCCAGCAGTTTAAAAGGGACAGGGTTATGGATGGATGAAAAACTGTTTTTT.

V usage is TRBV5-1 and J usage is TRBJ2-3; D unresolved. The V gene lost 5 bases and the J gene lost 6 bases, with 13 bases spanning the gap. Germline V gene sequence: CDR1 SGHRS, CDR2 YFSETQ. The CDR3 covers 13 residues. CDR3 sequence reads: CASSSQQADTQYF. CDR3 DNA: TGCGCCAGCAGTAGTCAGCAGGCGGATACGCAGTATTTT.

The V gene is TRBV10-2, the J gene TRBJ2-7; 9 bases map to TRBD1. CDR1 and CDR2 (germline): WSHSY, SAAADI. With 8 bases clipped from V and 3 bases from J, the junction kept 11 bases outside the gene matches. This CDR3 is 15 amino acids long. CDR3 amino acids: CASGTTDRGVYEQYF. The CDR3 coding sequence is TGCGCCAGCGGTACGACTGACAGGGGGGTCTACGAGCAGTACTTC.

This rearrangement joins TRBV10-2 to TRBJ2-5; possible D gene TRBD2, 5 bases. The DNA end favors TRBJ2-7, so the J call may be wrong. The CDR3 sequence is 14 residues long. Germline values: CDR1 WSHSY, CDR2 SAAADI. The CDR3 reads CASSDTGWSYEQYF. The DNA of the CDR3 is TGCGCCAGCAGTGACACGGGGTGGAGCTACGAGCAGTACTTC.

The DNA of the CDR3 is TGTGCCAGTAGTATCCCGAGGGGGAATGAGCAGTTCTTC. It encodes CASSIPRGNEQFF. V is TRBV19 and J is TRBJ2-1; a possible D gene is TRBD1 (6 bases). The germline V and J ends were trimmed by 3 bases and 7 bases, with 10 bases remaining between them. The CDR3 is 13 residues long. Germline V gene lookup returns CDR1 LNHDA and CDR2 SQIVND (reference sequence).

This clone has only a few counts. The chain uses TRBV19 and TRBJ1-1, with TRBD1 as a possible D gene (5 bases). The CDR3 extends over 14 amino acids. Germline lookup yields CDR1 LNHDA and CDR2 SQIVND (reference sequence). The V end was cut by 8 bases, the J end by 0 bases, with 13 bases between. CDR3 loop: CASGGSHMNTEAFF. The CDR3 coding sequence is TGTGCCAGTGGGGGGTCTCACATGAACACTGAAGCTTTCTTT.

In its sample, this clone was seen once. CDR3 sequence reads: CASSRIQGVYEQFF. The CDR3 nucleotides read TGTGCCAGCAGCCGGATTCAGGGGGTCTACGAGCAGTTCTTC. This chain links TRBV5-6 with TRBJ2-1; TRBD1 matches at 7 bases. The CDR3 contains 14 residues. Germline CDR1 and CDR2: SGHDT and YYEEEE. After removal of 4 bases from V and 10 bases from J, the junction contained 11 bases not matched to a gene.

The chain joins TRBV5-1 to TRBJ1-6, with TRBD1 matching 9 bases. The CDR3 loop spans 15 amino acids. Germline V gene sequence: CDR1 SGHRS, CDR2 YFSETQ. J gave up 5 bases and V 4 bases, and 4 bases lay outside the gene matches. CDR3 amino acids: CASSEGQGHNSPLHF. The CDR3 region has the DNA TGCGCCAGCAGCGAAGGACAGGGGCATAATTCACCCCTCCACTTT. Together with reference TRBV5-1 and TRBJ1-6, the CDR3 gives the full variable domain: KAGVTQTPRYLIKTRGQQVTLSCSPISGHRSVSWYQQTPGQGLQFLFEYFSETQRNKGNFPGRFSGRQFSNSRSEMNVSTLELGDSALYLCASSEGQGHNSPLHFGNGTRLTVT.

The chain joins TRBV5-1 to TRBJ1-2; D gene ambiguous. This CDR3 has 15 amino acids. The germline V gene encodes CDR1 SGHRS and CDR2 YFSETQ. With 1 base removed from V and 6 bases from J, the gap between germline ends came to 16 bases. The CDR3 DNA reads TGCGCCAGCAGCTTGTATCGGGAAGTCTCCAATGGCTACACCTTC. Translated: CASSLYREVSNGYTF.